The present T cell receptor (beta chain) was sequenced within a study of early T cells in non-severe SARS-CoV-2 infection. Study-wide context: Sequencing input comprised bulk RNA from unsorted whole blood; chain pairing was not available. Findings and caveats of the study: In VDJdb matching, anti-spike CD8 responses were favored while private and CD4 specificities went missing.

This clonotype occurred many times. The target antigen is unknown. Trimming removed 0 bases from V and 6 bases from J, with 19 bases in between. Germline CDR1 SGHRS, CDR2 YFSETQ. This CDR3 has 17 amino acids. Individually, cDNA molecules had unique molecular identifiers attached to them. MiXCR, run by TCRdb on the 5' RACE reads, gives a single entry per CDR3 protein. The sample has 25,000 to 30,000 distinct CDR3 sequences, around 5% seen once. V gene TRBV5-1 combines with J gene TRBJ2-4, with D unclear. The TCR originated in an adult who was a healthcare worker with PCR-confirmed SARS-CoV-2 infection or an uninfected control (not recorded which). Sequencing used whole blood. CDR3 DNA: TGCGCCAGCAGCTTGGACACCAGGTTCTCTCCCCTAAACATTCAGTACTTC. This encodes CASSLDTRFSPLNIQYF. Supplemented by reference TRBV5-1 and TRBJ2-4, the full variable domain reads KAGVTQTPRYLIKTRGQQVTLSCSPISGHRSVSWYQQTPGQGLQFLFEYFSETQRNKGNFPGRFSGRQFSNSRSEMNVSTLELGDSALYLCASSLDTRFSPLNIQYFGAGTRLSVL.